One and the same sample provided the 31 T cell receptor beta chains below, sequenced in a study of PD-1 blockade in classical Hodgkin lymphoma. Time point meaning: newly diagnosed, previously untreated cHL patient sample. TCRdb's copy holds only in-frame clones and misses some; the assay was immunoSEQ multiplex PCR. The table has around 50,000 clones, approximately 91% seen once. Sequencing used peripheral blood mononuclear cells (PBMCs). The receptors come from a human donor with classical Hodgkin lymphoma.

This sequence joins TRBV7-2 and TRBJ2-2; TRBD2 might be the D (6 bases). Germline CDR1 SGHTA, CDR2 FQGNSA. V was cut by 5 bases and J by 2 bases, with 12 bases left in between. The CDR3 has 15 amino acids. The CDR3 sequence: CASSPGVRNTGELFF. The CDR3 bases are TGTGCCAGCAGCCCGGGGGTCCGTAACACCGGGGAGCTGTTTTTT.

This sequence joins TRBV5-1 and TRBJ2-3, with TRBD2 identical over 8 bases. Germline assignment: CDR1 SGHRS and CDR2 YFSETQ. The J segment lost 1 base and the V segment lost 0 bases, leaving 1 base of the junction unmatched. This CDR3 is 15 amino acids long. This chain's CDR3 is CASSLVLAGTDTQYF. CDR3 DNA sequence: TGCGCCAGCAGCTTGGTACTAGCGGGCACAGATACGCAGTATTTT.

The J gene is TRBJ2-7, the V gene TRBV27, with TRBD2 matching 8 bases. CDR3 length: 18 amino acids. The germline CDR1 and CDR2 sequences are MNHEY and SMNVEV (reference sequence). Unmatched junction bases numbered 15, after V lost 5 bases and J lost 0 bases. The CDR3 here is CASSPSAGRAPLSYEQYF. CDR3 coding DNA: TGTGCCAGCAGTCCCTCTGCCGGGAGGGCCCCTCTCTCCTACGAGCAGTACTTC.

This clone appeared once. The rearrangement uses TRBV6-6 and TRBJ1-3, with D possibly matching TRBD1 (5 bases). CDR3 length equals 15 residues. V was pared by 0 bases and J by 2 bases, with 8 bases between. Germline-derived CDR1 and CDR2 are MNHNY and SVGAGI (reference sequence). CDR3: CASSYSPRAGNTIYF. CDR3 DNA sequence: TGTGCCAGCAGTTACTCCCCCAGGGCTGGAAACACCATATATTTT.

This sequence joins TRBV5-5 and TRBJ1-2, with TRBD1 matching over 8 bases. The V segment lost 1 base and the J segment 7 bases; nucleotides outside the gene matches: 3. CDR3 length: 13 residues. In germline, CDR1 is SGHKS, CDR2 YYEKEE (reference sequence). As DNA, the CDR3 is TGTGCCAGCAGCTTGAGGCAGGGGGCTGGCTACACCTTC. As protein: CASSLRQGAGYTF.

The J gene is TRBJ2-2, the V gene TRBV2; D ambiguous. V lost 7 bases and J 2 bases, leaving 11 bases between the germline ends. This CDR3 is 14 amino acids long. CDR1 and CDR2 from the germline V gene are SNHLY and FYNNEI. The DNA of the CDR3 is TGTGCCAGCATTGTGTTTCGTAACACCGGGGAGCTGTTTTTT. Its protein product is CASIVFRNTGELFF.

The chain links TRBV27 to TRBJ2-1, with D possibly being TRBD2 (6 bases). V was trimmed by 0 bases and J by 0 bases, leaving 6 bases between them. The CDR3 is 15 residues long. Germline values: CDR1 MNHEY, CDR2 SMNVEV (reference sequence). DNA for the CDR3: TGTGCCAGCAGTTTATCGCGGGGCTCCTACAATGAGCAGTTCTTC. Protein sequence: CASSLSRGSYNEQFF.

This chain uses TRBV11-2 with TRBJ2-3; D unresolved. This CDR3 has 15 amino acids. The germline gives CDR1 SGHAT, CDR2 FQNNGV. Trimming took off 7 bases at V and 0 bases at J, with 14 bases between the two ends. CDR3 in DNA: TGTGCCAGCACAAGCCTAGACGGAAGCACAGATACGCAGTATTTT. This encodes CASTSLDGSTDTQYF.

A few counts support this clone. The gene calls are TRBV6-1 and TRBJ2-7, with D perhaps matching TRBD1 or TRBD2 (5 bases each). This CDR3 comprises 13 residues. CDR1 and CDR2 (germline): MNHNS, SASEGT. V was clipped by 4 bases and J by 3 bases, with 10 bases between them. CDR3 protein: CASSVGTGYEQYV. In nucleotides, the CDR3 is TGTGCCAGCAGTGTCGGGACGGGCTACGAGCAGTACGTC.

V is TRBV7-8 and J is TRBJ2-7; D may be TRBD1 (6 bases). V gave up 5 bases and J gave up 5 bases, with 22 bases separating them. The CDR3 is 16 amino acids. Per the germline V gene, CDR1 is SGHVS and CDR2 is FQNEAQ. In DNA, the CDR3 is TGTGCCAGCAGCGGAAACAGGGAACCGTTTTCACACGAGCAGTACTTC. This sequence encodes CASSGNREPFSHEQYF.

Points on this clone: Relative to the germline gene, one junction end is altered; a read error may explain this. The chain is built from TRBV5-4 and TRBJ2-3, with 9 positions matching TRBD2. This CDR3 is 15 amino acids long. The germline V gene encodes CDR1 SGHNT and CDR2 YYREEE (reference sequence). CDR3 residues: CASRATGTSRDTQYF. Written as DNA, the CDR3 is TGTGCCAGCAGAGCGACCGGGACTAGCAGAGATACGCAGTATTTT.

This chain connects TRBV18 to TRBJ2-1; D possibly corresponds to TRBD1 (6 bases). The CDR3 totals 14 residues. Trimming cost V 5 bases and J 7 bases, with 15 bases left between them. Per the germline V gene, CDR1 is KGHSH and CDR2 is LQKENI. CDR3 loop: CASSNLDRRNEQFF. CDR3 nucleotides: TGTGCCAGCTCAAATTTGGACAGACGAAATGAGCAGTTCTTC.

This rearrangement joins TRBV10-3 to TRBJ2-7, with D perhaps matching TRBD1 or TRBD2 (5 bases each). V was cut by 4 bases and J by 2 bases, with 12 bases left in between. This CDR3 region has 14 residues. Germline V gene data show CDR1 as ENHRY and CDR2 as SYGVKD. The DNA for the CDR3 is TGTGCCATCAGTGTCGCAGGGAGTCCCTACGAGCAGTACTTC. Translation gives CAISVAGSPYEQYF.

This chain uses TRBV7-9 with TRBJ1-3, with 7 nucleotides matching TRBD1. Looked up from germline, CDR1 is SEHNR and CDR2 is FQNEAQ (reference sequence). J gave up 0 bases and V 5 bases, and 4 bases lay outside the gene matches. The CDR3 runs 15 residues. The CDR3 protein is CASSLGQYSGNTIYF. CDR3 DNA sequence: TGTGCCAGCAGCCTGGGACAGTACTCTGGAAACACCATATATTTT.

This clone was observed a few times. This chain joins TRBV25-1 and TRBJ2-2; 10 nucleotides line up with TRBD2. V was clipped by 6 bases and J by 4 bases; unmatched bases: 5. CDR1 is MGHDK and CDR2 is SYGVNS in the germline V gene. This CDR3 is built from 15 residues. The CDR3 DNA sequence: TGTGCCAGCAGAGGAAGCGGGAGGGGCACCGGGGAGCTGTTTTTT. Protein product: CASRGSGRGTGELFF.

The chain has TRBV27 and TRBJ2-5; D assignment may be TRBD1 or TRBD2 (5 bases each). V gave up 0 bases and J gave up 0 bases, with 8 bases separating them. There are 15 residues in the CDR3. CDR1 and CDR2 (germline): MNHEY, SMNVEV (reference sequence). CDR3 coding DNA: TGTGCCAGCAGTTTATCTGGGGGACACCAAGAGACCCAGTACTTC. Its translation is CASSLSGGHQETQYF.

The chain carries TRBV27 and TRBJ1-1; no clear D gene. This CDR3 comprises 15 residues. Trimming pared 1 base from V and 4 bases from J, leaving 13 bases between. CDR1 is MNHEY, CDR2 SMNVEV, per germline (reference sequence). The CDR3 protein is CASSLYGGFGTEAFF. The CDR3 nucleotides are TGTGCCAGCAGTTTATACGGCGGGTTTGGCACTGAAGCTTTCTTT.

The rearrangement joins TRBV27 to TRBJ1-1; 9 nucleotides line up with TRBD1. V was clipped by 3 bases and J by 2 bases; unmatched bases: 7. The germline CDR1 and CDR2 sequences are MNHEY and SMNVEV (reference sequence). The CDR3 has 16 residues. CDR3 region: CASSFDYTGGNTEAFF. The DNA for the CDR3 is TGTGCCAGCAGTTTCGATTATACAGGGGGCAACACTGAAGCTTTCTTT.

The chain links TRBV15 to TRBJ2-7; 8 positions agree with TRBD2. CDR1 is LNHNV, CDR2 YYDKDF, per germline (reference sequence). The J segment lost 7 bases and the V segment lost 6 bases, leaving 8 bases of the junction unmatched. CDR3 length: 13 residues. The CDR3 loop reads CATSLRGAREQYF. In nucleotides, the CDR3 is TGTGCCACCAGTTTGCGGGGGGCGCGGGAGCAGTACTTC.

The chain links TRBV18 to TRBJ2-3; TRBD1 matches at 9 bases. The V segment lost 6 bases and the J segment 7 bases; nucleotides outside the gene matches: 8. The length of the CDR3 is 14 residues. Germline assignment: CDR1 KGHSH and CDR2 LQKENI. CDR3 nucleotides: TGTGCCAGCTCTTCCGGGACAGGGCCCAATACGCAGTATTTT. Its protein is CASSSGTGPNTQYF.

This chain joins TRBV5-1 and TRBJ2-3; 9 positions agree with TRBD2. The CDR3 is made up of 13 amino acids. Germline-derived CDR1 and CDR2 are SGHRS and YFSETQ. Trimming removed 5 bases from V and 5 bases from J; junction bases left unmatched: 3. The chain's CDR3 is CASRSSGKDTQYF. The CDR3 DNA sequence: TGCGCCAGCAGGTCTAGCGGGAAAGATACGCAGTATTTT.

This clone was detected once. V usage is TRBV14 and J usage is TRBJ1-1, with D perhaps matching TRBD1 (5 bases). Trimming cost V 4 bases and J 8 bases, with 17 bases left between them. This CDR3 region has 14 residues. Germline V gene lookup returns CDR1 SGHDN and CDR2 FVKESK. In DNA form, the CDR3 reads TGTGCCAGCAGCCTCGGTTGGGGCGCGGTGGAAGCTTTCTTT. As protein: CASSLGWGAVEAFF.

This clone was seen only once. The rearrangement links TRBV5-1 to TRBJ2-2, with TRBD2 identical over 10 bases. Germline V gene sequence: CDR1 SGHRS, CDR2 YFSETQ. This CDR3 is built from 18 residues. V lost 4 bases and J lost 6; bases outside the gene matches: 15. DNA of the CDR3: TGCGCCAGCAGCCCCGGAGGGACTAGCGTTAACGGGGCCGGGGAGCTGTTTTTT. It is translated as CASSPGGTSVNGAGELFF.

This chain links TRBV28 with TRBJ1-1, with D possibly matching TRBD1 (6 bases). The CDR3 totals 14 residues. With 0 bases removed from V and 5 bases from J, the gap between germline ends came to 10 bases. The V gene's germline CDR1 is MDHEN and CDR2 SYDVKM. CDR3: CASSLWGAETEAFF. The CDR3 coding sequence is TGTGCCAGCAGTTTATGGGGGGCGGAAACTGAAGCTTTCTTT.

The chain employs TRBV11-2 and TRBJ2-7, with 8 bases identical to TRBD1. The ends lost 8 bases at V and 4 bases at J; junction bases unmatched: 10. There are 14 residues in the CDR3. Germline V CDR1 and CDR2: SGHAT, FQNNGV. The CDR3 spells CASHLSGQAYEQYF. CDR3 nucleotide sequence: TGTGCCAGCCACCTATCGGGACAGGCATACGAGCAGTACTTC.

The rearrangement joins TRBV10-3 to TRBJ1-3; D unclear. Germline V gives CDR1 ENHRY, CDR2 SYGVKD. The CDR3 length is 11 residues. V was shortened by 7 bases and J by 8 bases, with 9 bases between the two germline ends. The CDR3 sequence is CAIMAQDTIYF. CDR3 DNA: TGTGCCATCATGGCCCAGGACACCATATATTTT.

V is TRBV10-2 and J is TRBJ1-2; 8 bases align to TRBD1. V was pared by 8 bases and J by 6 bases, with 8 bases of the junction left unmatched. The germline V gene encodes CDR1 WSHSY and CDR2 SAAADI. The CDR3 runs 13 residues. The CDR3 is CASALRTGNGYTF. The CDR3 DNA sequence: TGCGCCAGCGCCCTCAGGACAGGGAATGGCTACACCTTC.

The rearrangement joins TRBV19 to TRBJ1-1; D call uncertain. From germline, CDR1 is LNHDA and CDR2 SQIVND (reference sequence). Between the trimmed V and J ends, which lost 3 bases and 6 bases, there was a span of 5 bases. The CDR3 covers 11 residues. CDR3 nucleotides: TGTGCCAGTAGTATGGCCCCTGAAGCTTTCTTT. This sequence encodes CASSMAPEAFF.

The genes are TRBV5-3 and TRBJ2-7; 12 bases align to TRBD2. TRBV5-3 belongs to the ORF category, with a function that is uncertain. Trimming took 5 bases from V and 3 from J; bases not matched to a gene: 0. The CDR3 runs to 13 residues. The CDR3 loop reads CARRTSGSYEQYV. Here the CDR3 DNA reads TGTGCCAGAAGGACTAGCGGGAGCTACGAGCAGTACGTC.

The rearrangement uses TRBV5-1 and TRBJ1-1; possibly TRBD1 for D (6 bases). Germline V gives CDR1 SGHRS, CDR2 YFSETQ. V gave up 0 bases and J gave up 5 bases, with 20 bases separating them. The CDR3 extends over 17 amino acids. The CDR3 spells CASSLVLTGQGWTEAFF. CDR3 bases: TGCGCCAGCAGCTTGGTGCTAACAGGTCAGGGGTGGACTGAAGCTTTCTTT.

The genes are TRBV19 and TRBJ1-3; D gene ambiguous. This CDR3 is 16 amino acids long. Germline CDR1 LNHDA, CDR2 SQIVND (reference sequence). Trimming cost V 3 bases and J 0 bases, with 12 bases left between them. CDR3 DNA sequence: TGTGCCAGTAGTATCTTGGGCAGAAGCTCTGGAAACACCATATATTTT. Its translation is CASSILGRSSGNTIYF.